Listed below are T cell receptor beta chains from one sample, sequenced in a study of control samples from healthy donors and cancer patients. Some clones are missing from TCRdb's copy, which holds only in-frame ones; the method was immunoSEQ multiplex PCR. Counted here are nearly 200,000 clones, about nine tenths occurring once; the ten biggest clones make up about 2%. The sample was blood. The receptor source for this set is a man aged 25 to 40 in good health. CDR3s include the opening cysteine and the closing phenylalanine or tryptophan. The D gene is left open where the match is weak. A row's size may be missing; if present it is once, few, many or a size class.

TRBD1	.	TRBJ2-2	TRBV27	13	TGTGCCAGCGGACAGGGACGGGTCGGGGAGCTGTTTTTT	CASGQGRVGELFF
TRBD2	.	TRBJ2-7	TRBV9	16	TGTGCCAGCAGCGTAGGATCTAGCGGGGGGGCCTACGAGCAGTACTTC	CASSVGSSGGAYEQYF
.	.	TRBJ1-5	TRBV30	15	TGTGCCTGGAGAGAAGGGATCCTTCACTATCAGCCCCAGCATTTT	CAWREGILHYQPQHF
.	once	TRBJ2-3	TRBV10-3	12	TGTGCCATCAGTAAGACAGCGGATACGCAGTATTTT	CAISKTADTQYF
.	once	TRBJ2-1	TRBV3-1/TRBV3-2	15	TGTGCCAGCAGCCAAGGCGCGGGAACATACAATGAGCAGTTCTTC	CASSQGAGTYNEQFF
.	.	TRBJ1-6	TRBV2	14	TGTGCCAGCTTAAGTGCAGGGGTAAATTCACCCCTCCACTTT	CASLSAGVNSPLHF
.	.	TRBJ1-1	TRBV20-1	10	TGCAGTGCTAGTTACACTGAAGCTTTCTTT	CSASYTEAFF
TRBD1	.	TRBJ1-2	TRBV7-9	17	TGTGCCAGCAGCTTCCCGCCCGAGACACACAGGGGTCGTGGCTACACCTTC	CASSFPPETHRGRGYTF
.	.	TRBJ2-7	TRBV7-2	16	TGTGCCAGCAGCCAAGCGGCCGGGGGCAGCTCCTACGAGCAGTACTTC	CASSQAAGGSSYEQYF
.	.	TRBJ2-5	TRBV2	16	TGTGCCAGCAGTGAAGCGGTTTGGGGGACCCAAGAGACCCAGTACTTC	CASSEAVWGTQETQYF
.	.	TRBJ1-2	TRBV7-9	12	TGTGCCAGCATCAGAGACGAGTATGGCTACACCTTC	CASIRDEYGYTF
.	.	TRBJ1-2	TRBV19	13	TGTGCCAGTAGTTTTAACAGCAACTATGGCTACACCTTC	CASSFNSNYGYTF
.	.	TRBJ1-2	TRBV9	13	TGTGCCAGCAGCGTAGAGGGGAACTATGGCTACACCTTC	CASSVEGNYGYTF
.	.	TRBJ2-2	TRBV19	13	TGTGCCAGTAGTATGGGGTGGGCCGGGGAGCTGTTTTTT	CASSMGWAGELFF
.	.	TRBJ1-4	TRBV6-5	15	TGTGCCAGCAGACGTCGACGGGCAACTAATGAAAAACTGTTTTTT	CASRRRRATNEKLFF
.	.	TRBJ2-1	TRBV7-9	14	TGTGCCAGCAGCGGGGGGGGGCCTTACAATGAGCAGTTCTTC	CASSGGGPYNEQFF
TRBD2	.	TRBJ2-3	TRBV5-1	17	TGCGCCAGCAGCTTGCCTAGCGGGGGGGATAACACAGATACGCAGTATTTT	CASSLPSGGDNTDTQYF
TRBD1	.	TRBJ2-7	TRBV5-1	15	TGCGCCAGCAGCCTCACAGGGGAAGGGTCCTACGAGCAGTACTTC	CASSLTGEGSYEQYF
.	.	TRBJ1-1	TRBV7-9	13	TGTGCCAGCAGCTTAGCGCTGAACACTGAAGCTTTCTTT	CASSLALNTEAFF
.	.	TRBJ2-2	TRBV4-2	15	TGTGCCAGCAGCCAAGATCTAGGGTCCACCGGGGAGCTGTTTTTT	CASSQDLGSTGELFF
.	many	TRBJ2-1	TRBV24-1	16	TGTGCCACCAGTGATTCGGGTTCCGAGGTGAACAATGAGCAGTTCTTC	CATSDSGSEVNNEQFF
.	.	TRBJ1-5	TRBV20-1	12	TGCAGTGCTAGTTACCGGGGGCAGCCCCAGCATTTT	CSASYRGQPQHF
.	.	TRBJ1-2	TRBV12-2	15	TGTGCAAGTCGCTTCCTTATGACAGGGGACTATGGCTACACCTTC	CASRFLMTGDYGYTF
.	few	TRBJ1-2	TRBV3-1/TRBV3-2	14	TGTGCCAGCAGCCAAGAACCGGAGGTCCATGGCTACACCTTC	CASSQEPEVHGYTF
.	.	TRBJ2-7	TRBV5-1	13	TGCGCCAGCAGCTTGGTTGGGGGCTACGAGCAGTACTTC	CASSLVGGYEQYF
.	.	TRBJ1-3	TRBV9	14	TGTGCCAGCAGCGTAGAAGGTTCTGGAAACACCATATATTTT	CASSVEGSGNTIYF
.	.	TRBJ2-1	TRBV29-1	14	TGCAGCGCCGAGGCCCGGGACGGCAACAATGAGCAGTTCTTC	CSAEARDGNNEQFF
.	.	TRBJ2-5	TRBV14	16	TGTGCCAGCATAGGGGGGGGCAACCGGACGATGGGGACCCAGTACTTC	CASIGGGNRTMGTQYF
.	.	TRBJ1-1	TRBV2	15	TGTGCCAGCAGCCCACAGGGAAGCATGAACACTGAAGCTTTCTTT	CASSPQGSMNTEAFF
.	.	TRBJ1-5	TRBV6-5	14	TGTGCCAGCAGAGATTGGGGGAGCAATCAGCCCCAGCATTTT	CASRDWGSNQPQHF
.	.	TRBJ1-1	TRBV30	14	TGTGCCTGGACCCCGGGCAGTGGGAACACTGAAGCTTTCTTT	CAWTPGSGNTEAFF
TRBD2	.	TRBJ2-7	TRBV3-1/TRBV3-2	16	TGTGCCAGCAGCCAAGCCGCGGGGGGCATTTCATACGAGCAGTACTTC	CASSQAAGGISYEQYF
TRBD1	.	TRBJ1-1	TRBV7-2	13	TGTGCCAGCAGCCGCGACAGGGGGCTGGGTGCTTTCTTT	CASSRDRGLGAFF
TRBD2	once	TRBJ2-1	TRBV29-1	15	TGCAGCTCCCGGGCCGGCGGGGGGACCTACAATGAGCAGTTCTTC	CSSRAGGGTYNEQFF
TRBD1	once	TRBJ1-2	TRBV5-1	17	TGCGCCAGCAGCTCCCTCCCCGGGACAGGGAATGTCTATGGCTACACCTTC	CASSSLPGTGNVYGYTF
TRBD1	.	TRBJ1-2	TRBV5-6	14	TGTGCCAGCAGCCGACAGGGAGGGAGCTATGGCTACACCTTC	CASSRQGGSYGYTF
.	.	TRBJ1-3	TRBV27	15	TGTGCCAGCAGTTCGAAGAGGGCCCCTGGAAACACCATATATTTT	CASSSKRAPGNTIYF
TRBD2	.	TRBJ2-5	TRBV6-1	16	TGTGCCAGCAGTGAAAACCTAGCGGGGGGCCAAGAGACCCAGTACTTC	CASSENLAGGQETQYF
.	.	TRBJ1-5	TRBV19	19	TGTGCCAGTAGTATGGGCGGTTCAAATTGGAACAGTCGCGATCAGCCCCAGCATTTT	CASSMGGSNWNSRDQPQHF
.	once	TRBJ1-4	TRBV10-1	21	TGCGCCAGCAGTGTCTTACTATTTAATCTGGGACGGGAGGTAGTAGACGAAAAACTGTTTTTT	CASSVLLFNLGREVVDEKLFF
TRBD1	.	TRBJ1-6	TRBV19	16	TGTGCCAGTAGTCTAGAGCCGGGACAGACAAATTCACCCCTCCACTTT	CASSLEPGQTNSPLHF
.	.	TRBJ1-3	TRBV6-5	15	TGTGCCAGCAGTTACTCGGATCGAGGTGGAAACACCATATATTTT	CASSYSDRGGNTIYF
TRBD1	.	TRBJ1-2	TRBV28	14	TGTGCCAGCAGGCGGGACAGAATTAACTATGGCTACACCTTC	CASRRDRINYGYTF
.	once	TRBJ1-2	TRBV9	14	TGTGCCAGCAGCGTAGACAGCAGGCCCGGAGGCTACACCTTC	CASSVDSRPGGYTF
TRBD1	.	TRBJ2-3	TRBV28	15	TGTGCCAGCAGTTTAAGGACAGGACACACAGATACGCAGTATTTT	CASSLRTGHTDTQYF
.	.	TRBJ1-3	TRBV6-1	15	TGTGCCAGCAGTGAAGACGGTAGCTCTGGAAACACCATATATTTT	CASSEDGSSGNTIYF
.	.	TRBJ2-7	TRBV25-1	14	TGTGCCAGCAGTGAATATAGACAGAGCTACGAGCAGTACTTC	CASSEYRQSYEQYF
TRBD2	.	TRBJ2-1	TRBV7-9	16	TGTGCCAGCAGCTTAGAAGCGGGGGGATCCTACAATGAGCAGTTCTTC	CASSLEAGGSYNEQFF
TRBD1	.	TRBJ1-1	TRBV10-1	17	TGCGCCAGCACAGGACAGGGGGCCAGTGGGGCGAACACTGAAGCTTTCTTT	CASTGQGASGANTEAFF